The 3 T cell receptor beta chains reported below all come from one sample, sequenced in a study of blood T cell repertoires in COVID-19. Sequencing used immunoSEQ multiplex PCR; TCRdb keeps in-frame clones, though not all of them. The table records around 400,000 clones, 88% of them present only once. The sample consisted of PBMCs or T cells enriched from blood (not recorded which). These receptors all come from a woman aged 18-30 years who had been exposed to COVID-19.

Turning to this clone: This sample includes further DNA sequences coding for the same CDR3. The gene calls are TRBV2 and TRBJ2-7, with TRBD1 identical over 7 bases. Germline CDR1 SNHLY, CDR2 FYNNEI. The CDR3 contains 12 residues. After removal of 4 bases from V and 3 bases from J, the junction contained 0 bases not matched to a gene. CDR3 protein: CASSGQGYEQYF. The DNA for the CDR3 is TGTGCCAGCAGTGGACAGGGCTACGAGCAGTACTTC.

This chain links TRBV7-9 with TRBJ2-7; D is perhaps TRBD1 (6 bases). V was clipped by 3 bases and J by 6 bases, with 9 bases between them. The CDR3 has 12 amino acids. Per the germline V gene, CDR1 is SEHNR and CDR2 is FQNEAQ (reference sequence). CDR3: CASSLTGPEQYF. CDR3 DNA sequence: TGTGCCAGCAGCTTGACAGGCCCCGAGCAGTACTTC. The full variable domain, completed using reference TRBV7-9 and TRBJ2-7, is DTGVSQNPRHKITKRGQNVTFRCDPISEHNRLYWYRQTLGQGPEFLTYFQNEAQLEKSRLLSDRFSAERPKGSFSTLEIQRTEQGDSAMYLCASSLTGPEQYFGPGTRLTVT.

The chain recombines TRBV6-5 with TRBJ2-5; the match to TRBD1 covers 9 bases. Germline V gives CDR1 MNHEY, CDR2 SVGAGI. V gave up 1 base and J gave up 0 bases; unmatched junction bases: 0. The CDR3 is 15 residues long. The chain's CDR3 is CASSYWDRDQETQYF. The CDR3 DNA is TGTGCCAGCAGTTACTGGGACAGGGACCAAGAGACCCAGTACTTC.